What follows is one T cell receptor beta chain and its context. Its antigen is not known. This sample was included in a study of blood T cells in healthy people across ages. J gave up 5 bases and V 4 bases, and 4 bases lay outside the gene matches. Germline CDR1 is MNHEY and CDR2 is SVGEGT. The CDR3 runs to 15 residues. General study findings and limits: Getting older went along with TCR beta diversity per million T cells dropping roughly linearly. More naive CD4+ cells and higher diversity marked long-lived donors relative to aged donors.

A sample-barcoded 5' primer and a J-beta primer mix were used in a second PCR of about 7 to 12 cycles. Through a template-switch adaptor with 12 random nucleotides, each cDNA molecule received a tag. MiXCR, run by TCRdb on the 5' RACE reads, gives a single entry per CDR3 protein. Of about 730,000 distinct CDR3 sequences listed, approximately 39% are singletons. Sequencing input: blood. The chain links TRBV6-2 or TRBV6-3 to TRBJ2-7; 14 nucleotides match TRBD2. The sequence was obtained from a woman aged 55-69 years in good health. The CDR3 loop is CASSSGLAGGDEQYF. Here the CDR3 DNA reads TGTGCCAGCAGTTCCGGACTAGCGGGAGGTGACGAGCAGTACTTC.